The clone carrying this T cell receptor (beta chain) appeared a few times. As yet, its antigen is unknown. This CDR3 is built from 15 residues. Trimming pared 0 bases from V and 4 bases from J, leaving 12 bases between. CDR1 and CDR2 (germline): MNHEY, SVGAGI. This sample is drawn from a study of cytomegalovirus exposure and HLA in healthy donors. PCR amplification relied on 60 Vbeta primers (plus 13 Jbeta primers). The assay was immunoSEQ multiplex PCR, and TCRdb's table has in-frame clones only and misses some. The sample lists 65,000 or so clones; more than 75% were seen once. It was healthy bone marrow donors who served as donors. Study-level findings and limits: Later analysis identified a missense DCLRE1C variant that was linked to TCR beta V- and J-gene trimming. Earlier results showed most TCR beta V segments being productive about 90% or about 30% of the time. Clonal expansion, a later analysis showed, was greater in HLA-associated TCR beta chains than in equally common others.

The clonotype originates from a girl aged 5-17 years in good health and CMV-seropositive. The sequencing sample was made of PBMCs. The chain links TRBV6-5 to TRBJ1-1; weak D call: TRBD1 (5 bases). CDR3 nucleotide sequence: TGTGCCAGCAGTTACTCAGGGGCGATGGCCACTGAAGCTTTCTTT. Translation: CASSYSGAMATEAFF.